This TCR beta chain was observed in a study of Graves' ophthalmopathy and Graves' hyperthyroidism. The sequenced template was RNA, covering the TCR beta CDR3 region. In the first round, RT-PCR was carried out with HTBI primers, and a multiplex PCR formed the second round. Each CDR3 protein gets one entry after TCRdb re-called the multiplex PCR reads with MiXCR. This table has approximately 540,000 distinct CDR3 sequences, roughly 40% appearing once. This clonotype came up a few times. The CDR3 has 16 residues. Trimming took 6 bases from V and 2 from J, leaving 19 bases between them. CDR1 MNHEY and CDR2 SVGAGI come from the germline V gene.

The source is an adult man with Graves' hyperthyroidism. J is TRBJ2-5 and V is TRBV6-5; no clear D. The sample was peripheral blood or thyroid tissue (not recorded which). The CDR3 DNA reads as TGTGCCAGCAGCCGCCTCCAGACGTTGGGGCAAGAGACCCAGTACTTC. Translation gives CASSRLQTLGQETQYF.